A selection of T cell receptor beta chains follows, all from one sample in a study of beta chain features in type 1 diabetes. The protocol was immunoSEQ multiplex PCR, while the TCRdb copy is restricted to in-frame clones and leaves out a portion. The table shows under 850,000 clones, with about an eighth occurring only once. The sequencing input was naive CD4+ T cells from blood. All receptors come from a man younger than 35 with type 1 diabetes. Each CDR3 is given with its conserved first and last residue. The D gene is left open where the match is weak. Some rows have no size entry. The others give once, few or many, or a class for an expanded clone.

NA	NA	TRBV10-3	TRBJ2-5	TGTGCCATCAGGGACCATAGGGAGACCCAGTACTTC	CAIRDHRETQYF
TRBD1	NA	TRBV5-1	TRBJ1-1	TGCGCCAGCAGCTCACGGACAGGAGGGAACACTGAAGCTTTCTTT	CASSSRTGGNTEAFF
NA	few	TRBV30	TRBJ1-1	TGTGCCTGGAGTGTACGTCGACTCTTGAACACTGAAGCTTTCTTT	CAWSVRRLLNTEAFF
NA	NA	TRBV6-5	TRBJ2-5	TGTGCCAGCAGCTTTACCGGGACTCAAGAGACCCAGTACTTC	CASSFTGTQETQYF
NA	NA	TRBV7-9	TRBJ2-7	TGTGCCAGCAGCTTCCAAGACGGAGACTACGAGCAGTACTTC	CASSFQDGDYEQYF
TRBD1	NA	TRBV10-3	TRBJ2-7	TGTGCCATCAGTGAAAGGGGGACAGGATACGAGCAGTACTTC	CAISERGTGYEQYF
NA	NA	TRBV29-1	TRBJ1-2	TGCAGCGTCGAAATCCAGGAGGGCTATGGCTACACCTTC	CSVEIQEGYGYTF
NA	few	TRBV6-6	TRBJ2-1	TGTGCCAGCAGGCTCCGCGAGAGCTCCTACAATGAGCAGTTCTTC	CASRLRESSYNEQFF
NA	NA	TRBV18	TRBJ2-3	TGTGCCAGCTCACCGGGACTTAACTCAGATACGCAGTATTTT	CASSPGLNSDTQYF
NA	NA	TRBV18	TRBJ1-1	TGTGCCAGCTCACCCGCGACAGGAAACACTGAAGCTTTCTTT	CASSPATGNTEAFF
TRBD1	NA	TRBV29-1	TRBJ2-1	TGCAGCGTTGAAAGGACAGGGCCCAATGAGCAGTTCTTC	CSVERTGPNEQFF
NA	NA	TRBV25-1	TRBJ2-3	TGTGCCAGCGCGAGGGCAGGTCCATCAGATACGCAGTATTTT	CASARAGPSDTQYF
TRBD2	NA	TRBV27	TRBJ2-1	TGTGCCAGCAGTTTTGAGACTAGCGGGGGGGAGAATGAGCAGTTCTTC	CASSFETSGGENEQFF
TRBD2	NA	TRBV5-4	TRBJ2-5	TGTGCCAGCAGCTTGCCTAGCGGACAAGAGACCCAGTACTTC	CASSLPSGQETQYF
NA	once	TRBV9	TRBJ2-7	TGTGCCAGCAGCGTCCAAACGGGGGCGGAACATGTCGAGCAGTACTTC	CASSVQTGAEHVEQYF
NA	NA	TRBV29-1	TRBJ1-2	NA	CSVAHTTHHYGCTF
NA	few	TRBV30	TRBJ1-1	TGTGCCTGGGACGCCATGAACACTGAAGCTTTCTTT	CAWDAMNTEAFF
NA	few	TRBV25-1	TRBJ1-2	TGTGCCAGCTCCCGCGTACCTTGGGGCTACACCTTC	CASSRVPWGYTF
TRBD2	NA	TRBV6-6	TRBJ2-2	TGTGCCAGCAGTCCCCGGGGGGGCGGGAACACCGGGGAGCTGTTTTTT	CASSPRGGGNTGELFF
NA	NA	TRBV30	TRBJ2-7	TGTGCCTGGAGTACACCCTCTAGCATAAGGTCCTACGAGCAGTACTTC	CAWSTPSSIRSYEQYF
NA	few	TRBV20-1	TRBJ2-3	TGCAGTGCTAATCTGGAAGATACGCAGTATTTT	CSANLEDTQYF
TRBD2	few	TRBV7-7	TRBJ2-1	TGTGCTAGCAGCTTAGCGGGGGTAGAGGAGCAGTTCTTC	CASSLAGVEEQFF
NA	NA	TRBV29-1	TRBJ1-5	TGCAGCGTTCACCCAGGGGGCAATCAGCCCCAGCATTTT	CSVHPGGNQPQHF
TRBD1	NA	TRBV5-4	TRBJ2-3	TGTGCCAGCGAATCGACAGGGGGCTTTGCAGATACGCAGTATTTT	CASESTGGFADTQYF